The 5 T cell receptor beta chains given below trace back to one sample, sequenced in a study of CD4 and CD8 cells across lung adenocarcinoma regions. A single record per CDR3 protein comes from TCRdb applying MiXCR to the PCR reads. The data hold about 23,000 distinct CDR3 sequences, with more than 45% observed a single time. The sample comprised CD4+ T cells from the center of a lung tumor. The receptors were gathered from a male donor with lung adenocarcinoma. The CD4 and CD8 labels of this study may be unreliable.

This clonotype was recorded a few times. The V gene is TRBV10-2, the J gene TRBJ2-1, with D perhaps matching TRBD1 (8 bases). The CDR3 length is 16 residues. Trimming cost V 7 bases and J 3 bases, with 19 bases left between them. Looked up from germline, CDR1 is WSHSY and CDR2 is SAAADI. CDR3 bases: TGCGCCAGCAAGGTGCTACAGGGGGGGGGCTACAATGAGCAGTTCTTC. It encodes CASKVLQGGGYNEQFF.

This clonotype showed up many times. The CDR3 DNA follows: TGTGCCAGCAGTTTAAGGGGGGGGACTGGGGCCAACGTCCTGACTTTC. Amino acid sequence: CASSLRGGTGANVLTF. V is TRBV6-6 and J is TRBJ2-6; tentatively, D is TRBD2 (7 bases). CDR3 length: 16 amino acids. V lost 4 bases to trimming and J lost 2 bases, with 12 bases between them. Germline lookup yields CDR1 MNHNY and CDR2 SVGAGI (reference sequence).

The chain carries TRBV27 and TRBJ2-3, with 8 positions matching TRBD2. This CDR3 contains 17 residues. The V and J ends lost 6 bases and 9 bases, in that order; junction bases with no gene match: 20. In germline, CDR1 is MNHEY, CDR2 SMNVEV (reference sequence). This chain's CDR3 is CASRSGLAGGQRETQYF. The CDR3 nucleotides are TGTGCCAGCAGATCGGGGCTCGCGGGAGGTCAGCGAGAGACGCAGTATTTT.

This chain uses TRBV25-1 with TRBJ2-5; D might be TRBD1 or TRBD2, each matching 5 bases. The CDR3 extends over 15 amino acids. Germline V gives CDR1 MGHDK, CDR2 SYGVNS. With 4 bases removed from V and 10 bases from J, the gap between germline ends came to 22 bases. This CDR3 reads CASSVRGLGGAIQYF. In DNA, the CDR3 is TGTGCCAGCAGTGTCCGGGGCCTCGGCGGAGCCATCCAGTACTTC.

The rearrangement joins TRBV12-3 or TRBV12-4 to TRBJ2-4, with TRBD2 as a possible D gene (6 bases). The CDR3 covers 13 residues. V shed 8 bases and J shed 3 bases, with 11 bases lying between them. The CDR3 region is CASGWGGKNIQYF. The CDR3 DNA reads as TGTGCCAGCGGTTGGGGAGGCAAAAACATTCAGTACTTC.